This T cell receptor (beta chain) emerged from a study of radiotherapy plus CTLA-4 blockade in lung cancer. Study-level results: Subsequent to radiotherapy plus ipilimumab, tumor-derived TCR clones underwent expansion in blood. Increased serum interferon-beta after radiation also reportedly predicted response strongly.

V gave up 5 bases and J gave up 0 bases; unmatched junction bases: 14. Looked up from germline, CDR1 is PRHDT and CDR2 is FYEKMQ (reference sequence). CDR3 length: 19 amino acids. This clone has only a few counts. What it binds is not known. Sequencing used immunoSEQ multiplex PCR; TCRdb keeps in-frame clones, though not all of them. The data show roughly 30,000 clones, with roughly three quarters seen just once and less than 25% held by the top ten. V is TRBV13 and J is TRBJ2-3; 10 bases match TRBD2. The sample was peripheral blood, taken from a patient treated with radiotherapy plus ipilimumab. The TCR sequence derives from a human donor with non-small cell lung cancer that progressed on radiotherapy plus ipilimumab. This CDR3 is CASSILTSGEPTSTDTQYF. In DNA, the CDR3 is TGTGCCAGCAGCATACTAACTAGCGGGGAACCTACTAGCACAGATACGCAGTATTTT. The variable domain in full, with the rest retrieved from reference TRBV13 and TRBJ2-3, is AAGVIQSPRHLIKEKRETATLKCYPIPRHDTVYWYQQGPGQDPQFLISFYEKMQSDKGSIPDRFSAQQFSDYHSELNMSSLELGDSALYFCASSILTSGEPTSTDTQYFGPGTRLTVL.